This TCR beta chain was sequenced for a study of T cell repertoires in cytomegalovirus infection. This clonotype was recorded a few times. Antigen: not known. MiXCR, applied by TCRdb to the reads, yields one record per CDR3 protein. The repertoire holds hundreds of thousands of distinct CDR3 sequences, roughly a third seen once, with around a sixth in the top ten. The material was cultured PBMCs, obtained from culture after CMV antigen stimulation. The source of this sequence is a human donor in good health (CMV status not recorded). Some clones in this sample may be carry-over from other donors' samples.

The CDR3 sequence is CASSDPGGPAYEQYF. For the CDR3, the DNA is TGTGCCAGCAGCGACCCGGGGGGGCCAGCCTACGAGCAGTACTTC. V usage is TRBV7-2 and J usage is TRBJ2-7; 8 positions agree with TRBD2. The V and J ends lost 5 bases and 2 bases, in that order; junction bases with no gene match: 8. The CDR3 loop spans 15 amino acids. Looked up from germline, CDR1 is SGHTA and CDR2 is FQGNSA.